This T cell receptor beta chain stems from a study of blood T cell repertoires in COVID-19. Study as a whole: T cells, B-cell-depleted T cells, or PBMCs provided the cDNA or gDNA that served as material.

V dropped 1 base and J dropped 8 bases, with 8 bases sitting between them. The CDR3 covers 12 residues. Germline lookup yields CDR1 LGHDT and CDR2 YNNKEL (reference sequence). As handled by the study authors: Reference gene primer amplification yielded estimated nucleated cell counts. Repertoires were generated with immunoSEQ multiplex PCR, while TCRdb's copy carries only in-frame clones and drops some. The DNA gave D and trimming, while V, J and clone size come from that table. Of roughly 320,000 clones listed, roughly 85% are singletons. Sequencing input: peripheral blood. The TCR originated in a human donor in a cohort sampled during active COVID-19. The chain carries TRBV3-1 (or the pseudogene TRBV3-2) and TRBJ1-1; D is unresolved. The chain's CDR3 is CASSQAYREAFF. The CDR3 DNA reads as TGTGCCAGCAGCCAAGCGTATCGGGAAGCTTTCTTT.